The rows below give T cell receptor beta chains drawn from one sample of a study of regulatory T cells in long-lasting Graves disease. TCRdb used MiXCR to reprocess the multiplex PCR reads, holding one entry per CDR3 protein. In the table there are some 460,000 distinct CDR3 sequences, around 16% of which are singletons. These same records also appear under a second study, on T cells in Graves' hyperthyroidism and ophthalmopathy.

Here the sequenced sample was peripheral blood mononuclear cells (PBMCs), taken at new diagnosis, from a patient treated with antithyroid drugs. The receptors here all came from a middle-aged man with Graves disease. Both conserved end residues are part of each CDR3.

v_call,j_call,cdr3_aa
TRBV30,TRBJ1-5,CAWEQGSLGQPQHF
TRBV5-1,TRBJ2-2,CASSKDRASAPTGELFF
TRBV6-2/TRBV6-3,TRBJ2-2,CASSYKLAGVGVGELFF
TRBV18,TRBJ1-4,CASSLLGDEKLFF
TRBV10-3,TRBJ2-3,CANEDTDTQYF
TRBV12-3/TRBV12-4,TRBJ2-1,CASKWGPGLAGIVNNEQFF
TRBV18,TRBJ1-4,CASSPLGGQNNEKLFF
TRBV5-4,TRBJ2-7,CASSSPAPGERYEQYF
TRBV7-2,TRBJ2-7,CASKLRTGDPRAEQYF
TRBV11-1,TRBJ2-5,CASSLERGTAQYF
TRBV5-4,TRBJ2-6,CASSIRAGGANVLTF
TRBV28,TRBJ2-1,CASSFPGLAGVGNEQFF
TRBV28,TRBJ1-1,CAGRDRGGTEAFF
TRBV30,TRBJ2-7,CAWRPGTEHYEQYF
TRBV2,TRBJ2-7,CASPRDRGHEQYF
TRBV7-9,TRBJ2-7,CASSLAGISYEQYF
TRBV11-2,NA,CASSSGDIPWRETQYF
TRBV12-3/TRBV12-4,TRBJ1-4,CASSPGQGNEKLFF
TRBV29-1,TRBJ2-1,CSVGSGSPYNEQFF
TRBV9,TRBJ2-2,CASSSPRGRANTGELFF
TRBV5-1,TRBJ2-4,CASSLGGVDLAKNIQYF
TRBV6-2/TRBV6-3,TRBJ2-1,CASSYAREGRYNEQFF
TRBV7-9,TRBJ1-5,CASSLAGSQQPQHF
TRBV14,TRBJ2-5,CASSQWDASQETQYF
TRBV3-1,TRBJ1-2,CASSTGGADYGYTF
TRBV20-1,TRBJ2-7,CSARDPVGRSSGFYEQYF
TRBV7-2,TRBJ2-1,CASSLVYRVDEQFF
TRBV19,TRBJ2-1,CASTPSSGSLGEQFF
TRBV20-1,TRBJ1-3,CSARDFRELGNTIYF
TRBV24-1,TRBJ2-4,CATSARGFGENIQYF
TRBV18,TRBJ1-6,CASSPKGGVRSPLHF
TRBV28,TRBJ2-3,CASRWGLDSTDTQYF
TRBV2,TRBJ1-5,CASRQSDRSNQPQHF
TRBV30,TRBJ1-2,CAWSVPDRGWNGYTF
TRBV12-3/TRBV12-4,TRBJ2-7,CASSRRTYEQYF
TRBV30,TRBJ2-1,CAWSRGTNNEQFF
TRBV7-9,TRBJ2-1,CASSLEGGYNNEQFF
TRBV12-3/TRBV12-4,TRBJ2-1,CASSTPSNEQFF
TRBV24-1,TRBJ2-1,CATSDLHRGQGAYNEQFF
TRBV9,TRBJ2-5,CASSVVSGGPLETQYF
TRBV20-1,TRBJ2-1,CSARASGLASYNEQFF
TRBV5-1,TRBJ2-1,CASSVGLAGVNEQFF
TRBV19,TRBJ2-5,CASSTGGTETQYF
TRBV27,TRBJ2-7,CASSPRGGVGYEQYF
TRBV9,TRBJ2-3,CASSIQPGLPDTQYF
TRBV4-2,TRBJ1-1,CASSQTGGNTEAFF
TRBV5-4,TRBJ2-2,CASSGTGENTGELFF
TRBV2,TRBJ2-2,CASREGPGAGGELFF
TRBV12-3/TRBV12-4,TRBJ2-7,CASSIAGGHREQYF
TRBV6-1,TRBJ2-7,CASSEGLVKYEQYF
TRBV9,TRBJ2-1,CASSPVRSVYEQFF
TRBV28,TRBJ1-1,CASSPGQNTGAFF
TRBV6-5,TRBJ1-1,CASSYGATSGTEAFF
TRBV7-9,TRBJ1-2,CASSLVVGAYGYTF
TRBV15,TRBJ1-5,CATSPRQGNQPQHF